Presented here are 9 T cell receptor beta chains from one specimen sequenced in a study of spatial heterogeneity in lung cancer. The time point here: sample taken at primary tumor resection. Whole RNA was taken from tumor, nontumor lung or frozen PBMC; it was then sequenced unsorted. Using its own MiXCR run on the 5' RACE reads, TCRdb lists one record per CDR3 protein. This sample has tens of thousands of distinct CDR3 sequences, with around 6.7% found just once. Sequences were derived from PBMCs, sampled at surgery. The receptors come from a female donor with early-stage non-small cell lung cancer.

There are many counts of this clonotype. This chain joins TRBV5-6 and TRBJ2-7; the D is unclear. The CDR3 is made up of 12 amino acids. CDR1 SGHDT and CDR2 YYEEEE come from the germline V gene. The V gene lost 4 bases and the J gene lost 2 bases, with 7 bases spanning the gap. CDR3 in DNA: TGTGCCAGCAGCAGTGGGACCTACGAGCAGTACTTC. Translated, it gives CASSSGTYEQYF.

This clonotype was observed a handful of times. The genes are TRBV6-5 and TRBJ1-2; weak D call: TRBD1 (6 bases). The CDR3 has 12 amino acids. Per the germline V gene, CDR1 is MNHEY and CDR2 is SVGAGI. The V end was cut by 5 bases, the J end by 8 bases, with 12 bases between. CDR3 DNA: TGTGCCAGCAGTCCTGCAGGGGCCGGCTACACCTTC. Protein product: CASSPAGAGYTF.

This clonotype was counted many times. CDR3 nucleotides: TGTGCCAGCAGCGCAAGCCGGGGCACAGATACGCAGTATTTT. The encoded protein is CASSASRGTDTQYF. This chain links TRBV7-9 with TRBJ2-3; D is unclear. In germline, CDR1 is SEHNR, CDR2 FQNEAQ (reference sequence). The CDR3 extends over 14 amino acids. V shed 5 bases and J shed 1 base, with 10 bases lying between them.

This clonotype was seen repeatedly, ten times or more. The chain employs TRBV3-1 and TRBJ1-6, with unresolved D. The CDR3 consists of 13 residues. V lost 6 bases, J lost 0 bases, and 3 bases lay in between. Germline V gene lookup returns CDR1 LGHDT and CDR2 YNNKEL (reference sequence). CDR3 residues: CASSSSYNSPLHF. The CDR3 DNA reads TGTGCCAGCAGTAGCTCCTATAATTCACCCCTCCACTTT.

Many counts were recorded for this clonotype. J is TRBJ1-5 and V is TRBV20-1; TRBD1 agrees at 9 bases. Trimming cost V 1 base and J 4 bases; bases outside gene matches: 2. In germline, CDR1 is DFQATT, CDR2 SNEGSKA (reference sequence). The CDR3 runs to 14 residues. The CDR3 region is CSARAGTGNQPQHF. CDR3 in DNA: TGCAGTGCTAGAGCAGGGACAGGGAATCAGCCCCAGCATTTT.

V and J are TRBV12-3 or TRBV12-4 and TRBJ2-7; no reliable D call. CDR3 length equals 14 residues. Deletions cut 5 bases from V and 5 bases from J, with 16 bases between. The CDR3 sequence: CASSNLLFTDEQYF. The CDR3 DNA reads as TGTGCCAGCAGTAACTTACTCTTTACTGACGAGCAGTACTTC.

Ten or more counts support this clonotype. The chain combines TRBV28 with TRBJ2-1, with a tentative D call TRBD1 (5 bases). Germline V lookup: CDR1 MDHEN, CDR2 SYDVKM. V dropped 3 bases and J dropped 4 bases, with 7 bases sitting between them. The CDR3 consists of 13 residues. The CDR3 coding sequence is TGTGCCAGCAGTTTGTCAGGGTACAATGAGCAGTTCTTC. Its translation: CASSLSGYNEQFF.

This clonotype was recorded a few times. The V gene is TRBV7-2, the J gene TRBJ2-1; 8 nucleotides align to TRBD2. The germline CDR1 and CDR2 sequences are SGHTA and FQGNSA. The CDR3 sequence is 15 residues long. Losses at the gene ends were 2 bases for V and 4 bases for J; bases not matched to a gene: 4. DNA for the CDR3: TGTGCCAGCAGCTTAACGGCGGGGGGTTACAATGAGCAGTTCTTC. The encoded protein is CASSLTAGGYNEQFF.

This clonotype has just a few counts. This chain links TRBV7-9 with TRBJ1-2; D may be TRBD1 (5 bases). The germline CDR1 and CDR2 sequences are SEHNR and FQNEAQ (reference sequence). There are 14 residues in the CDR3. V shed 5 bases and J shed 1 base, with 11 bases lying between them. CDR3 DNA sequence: TGTGCCAGCAGCCCCAGTGGGGGTAACTATGGCTACACCTTC. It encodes CASSPSGGNYGYTF.